Detailed here is one T cell receptor (beta chain). The CDR3 has 15 amino acids. Germline lookup yields CDR1 KGHSH and CDR2 LQKENI. With 6 bases removed from V and 0 bases from J, the gap between germline ends came to 14 bases. The sample is drawn from a study of blood T cell repertoires in COVID-19. Whole-study context: Samples of COVID-19 (acute and convalescent) were obtained from the United States, Italy and Spain. In each case, the material was cDNA or gDNA derived from T cells, B-cell-depleted T cells, or PBMCs.

TCRdb keeps only in-frame clones here, not all; method: immunoSEQ multiplex PCR. The data contain 250,000 or so clones, around 91% of them seen just once; the ten biggest clones take up under 2.5%. While infection was still active, Seattle patients were enrolled and then followed longitudinally. The receptor was derived from a woman aged 55-69 years with COVID-19, enrolled during active disease. The material sequenced was peripheral blood. The chain is built from TRBV18 and TRBJ1-1, with a tentative D call TRBD1 (5 bases). The DNA of the CDR3 is TGTGCCAGCTCGTCGGGGGGATTGATGAACACTGAAGCTTTCTTT. Its protein is CASSSGGLMNTEAFF. Full variable domain (missing parts from reference TRBV18 and TRBJ1-1): NAGVMQNPRHLVRRRGQEARLRCSPMKGHSHVYWYRQLPEEGLKFMVYLQKENIIDESGMPKERFSAEFPKEGPSILRIQQVVRGDSAAYFCASSSGGLMNTEAFFGQGTRLTVV.